One sample yielded the 22 T cell receptor beta chains listed below, sequenced in a study of shared clonotypes between healthy human individuals. Data came from immunoSEQ multiplex PCR; TCRdb stores just in-frame clones and leaves some out. This sample yields over 2 million clones, of which less than 95% are seen a single time; roughly 1.1% belongs to the top ten. The naive CD8 fraction comprised CD45RO-negative cells positively selected for CCR7 and excluded terminally differentiated effector memory CD45RA+ cells. The source material was naive CD8+ T cells sorted from blood. All receptors come from a young man in good health.

The chain recombines TRBV18 with TRBJ1-5, with D unclear. The V end was cut by 4 bases, the J end by 6 bases, with 22 bases between. This CDR3 spans 17 amino acids. The germline gives CDR1 KGHSH, CDR2 LQKENI. The CDR3: CASSLYWSPDTGQPQHF. In DNA, the CDR3 is TGTGCCAGCTCACTGTACTGGAGTCCGGATACTGGTCAGCCCCAGCATTTT.

This clone was seen once. The chain links TRBV25-1 to TRBJ1-1; D may be TRBD1 (6 bases). This CDR3 contains 16 residues. The V end lost 4 bases, the J end lost 2 bases, and 17 bases lay between the germline ends. Germline loops: CDR1 MGHDK, CDR2 SYGVNS. The CDR3 is CASSAFSGTLNTEAFF. In DNA, the CDR3 is TGTGCCAGCAGTGCATTTTCCGGGACACTTAACACTGAAGCTTTCTTT. Full variable domain (remainder filled in from reference TRBV25-1 and TRBJ1-1): EADIYQTPRYLVIGTGKKITLECSQTMGHDKMYWYQQDPGMELHLIHYSYGVNSTEKGDLSSESTVSRIRTEHFPLTLESARPSHTSQYLCASSAFSGTLNTEAFFGQGTRLTVV.

This chain connects TRBV7-9 to TRBJ1-2; possibly TRBD1 for D (6 bases). The CDR3 runs to 13 residues. V was clipped by 0 bases and J by 8 bases, with 10 bases between them. CDR1 and CDR2 (germline): SEHNR, FQNEAQ (reference sequence). DNA for the CDR3: TGTGCCAGCAGCTTAGCGGACGGGGGCGGCTACACCTTC. Translated: CASSLADGGGYTF.

This sequence joins TRBV5-6 and TRBJ2-1; no clear D gene. CDR1 SGHDT and CDR2 YYEEEE come from the germline V gene. The CDR3 runs to 15 residues. Trimming left V 1 base short and J 4 bases short, with 12 bases between. The CDR3 loop reads CASSLQTGHYNEQFF. The DNA for the CDR3 is TGTGCCAGCAGCTTGCAGACGGGTCATTACAATGAGCAGTTCTTC.

The gene calls are TRBV25-1 and TRBJ2-2, with D unclear. Germline loops: CDR1 MGHDK, CDR2 SYGVNS. This CDR3 contains 11 residues. The V end lost 2 bases, the J end lost 5 bases, and 0 bases lay between the germline ends. Here the CDR3 reads CASSETGELFF. CDR3 nucleotide sequence: TGTGCCAGCAGTGAAACCGGGGAGCTGTTTTTT.

The V gene is TRBV7-2, the J gene TRBJ2-7; 9 bases line up with TRBD2. V gave up 5 bases and J gave up 4 bases; unmatched junction bases: 9. Germline V gives CDR1 SGHTA, CDR2 FQGNSA. The CDR3 is 15 residues long. The chain's CDR3 is CASSPRVAGAYEQYF. The CDR3 DNA is TGTGCCAGCAGCCCCCGTGTAGCGGGGGCGTACGAGCAGTACTTC.

Remarks on this clone: The sample contains more than one DNA sequence encoding this CDR3. This sequence joins TRBV29-1 and TRBJ2-3; D not certain. V lost 5 bases, J lost 5 bases, and 5 bases lay in between. Looked up from germline, CDR1 is SQVTM and CDR2 is ANQGSEA. The CDR3 runs to 10 residues. The CDR3 DNA follows: TGCAGCGTTCTTTTAGATACGCAGTATTTT. Translation: CSVLLDTQYF.

V gene TRBV5-1 combines with J gene TRBJ2-1; D is possibly TRBD1 or TRBD2 (5 bases each). The CDR3 totals 14 residues. V lost 1 base to trimming and J lost 6 bases, with 11 bases between them. CDR1 is SGHRS and CDR2 is YFSETQ in the germline V gene. The CDR3 region is CASSLSSGANEQFF. In nucleotides, the CDR3 is TGCGCCAGCAGCTTGTCATCCGGGGCCAATGAGCAGTTCTTC.

This sequence joins TRBV7-6 and TRBJ2-7; D is uncertain. Germline lookup yields CDR1 SGHVS and CDR2 FNYEAQ. With 4 bases removed from V and 4 bases from J, the gap between germline ends came to 17 bases. The CDR3 spans 15 residues. The CDR3 DNA sequence: TGTGCCAGCAGCTCCGACCCGGGCCTAGGGTACGAGCAGTACTTC. The encoded protein is CASSSDPGLGYEQYF.

The CDR3 reads CASSGGVYEQYF. In DNA, the CDR3 is TGCGCCAGCAGCGGAGGAGTCTACGAGCAGTACTTC. This chain links TRBV5-1 with TRBJ2-7; D may be TRBD2 (5 bases). This CDR3 has 12 amino acids. The germline CDR1 and CDR2 sequences are SGHRS and YFSETQ. Trimming cost V 4 bases and J 3 bases, with 8 bases left between them.

The chain recombines TRBV28 with TRBJ2-3; D ambiguous. The CDR3 runs to 12 residues. In germline, CDR1 is MDHEN, CDR2 SYDVKM. The V and J ends lost 5 bases and 1 base respectively, with 4 bases between them. CDR3: CASSPGTDTQYF. As DNA, the CDR3 is TGTGCCAGCAGTCCCGGCACAGATACGCAGTATTTT.

The chain is built from TRBV14 and TRBJ2-1; D gene unclear. Germline lookup yields CDR1 SGHDN and CDR2 FVKESK. The V and J ends lost 0 bases and 8 bases respectively, with 14 bases between them. This CDR3 contains 15 residues. The CDR3 DNA reads TGTGCCAGCAGCCAAGAGAGGTCCGCACGGGATGAGCAGTTCTTC. It specifies CASSQERSARDEQFF.

The rearrangement joins TRBV27 to TRBJ1-2; TRBD1 agrees at 12 bases. The CDR3 spans 16 residues. The junction had 15 bases not matched to a gene; V was cut back by 5 bases and J by 11 bases. Germline V gene data show CDR1 as MNHEY and CDR2 as SMNVEV (reference sequence). The CDR3 DNA reads as TGTGCCAGCAGTAGTTCCGGGACAGGGGGCGACCTAGGGTACACCTTC. Amino acids: CASSSSGTGGDLGYTF.

The J gene is TRBJ1-6, the V gene TRBV19; perhaps TRBD1 as D (5 bases). Trimming removed 0 bases at V and 9 bases at J, with 18 bases between. CDR1 and CDR2 (germline): LNHDA, SQIVND (reference sequence). The CDR3 length is 17 residues. The CDR3 region has the DNA TGTGCCAGTAGTATAGATTATGCAGGGAATACCGTTTCACCCCTCCACTTT. This gives the protein CASSIDYAGNTVSPLHF. Variable domain in full (rest from reference TRBV19 and TRBJ1-6): DGGITQSPKYLFRKEGQNVTLSCEQNLNHDAMYWYRQDPGQGLRLIYYSQIVNDFQKGDIAEGYSVSREKKESFPLTVTSAQKNPTAFYLCASSIDYAGNTVSPLHFGNGTRLTVT.

The chain is built from TRBV25-1 and TRBJ1-1; D unresolved. The ends were cut back, 3 bases at V and 9 bases at J, with 14 bases in the middle. Germline-derived CDR1 and CDR2 are MGHDK and SYGVNS. The CDR3 sequence is 13 residues long. The chain's CDR3 is CASSDLGISQAFF. Written as DNA, the CDR3 is TGTGCCAGCAGTGATCTGGGGATCTCCCAAGCTTTCTTT.

The chain combines TRBV13 with TRBJ2-5, with D possibly being TRBD1 or TRBD2 (5 bases each). Germline V CDR1 and CDR2: PRHDT, FYEKMQ (reference sequence). CDR3 length: 12 amino acids. V gave up 5 bases and J gave up 4 bases, with 8 bases separating them. The CDR3 DNA follows: TGTGCCAGCAGCGGGACGGGAGAGACCCAGTACTTC. Protein sequence: CASSGTGETQYF.

V usage is TRBV11-2 and J usage is TRBJ2-7; D is possibly TRBD2 (5 bases). The V end was cut by 5 bases, the J end by 2 bases, with 13 bases between. Germline V gene data show CDR1 as SGHAT and CDR2 as FQNNGV. This CDR3 spans 14 amino acids. The CDR3 DNA reads as TGTGCCAGCAGCCGGGAATCGCGGCCCTACGAGCAGTACTTC. This translates into CASSRESRPYEQYF.

A note on this clone: The identical CDR3 is also encoded by other nucleotide sequences in the sample. The V call is TRBV5-1, the J call TRBJ2-1; D ambiguous. The CDR3 sequence is 13 residues long. Germline V CDR1 and CDR2: SGHRS, YFSETQ. V lost 0 bases, J lost 4 bases, and 5 bases lay in between. The DNA of the CDR3 is TGCGCCAGCAGCTTGGGCAGTTACAATGAGCAGTTCTTC. Amino acids: CASSLGSYNEQFF.

As to this clone: A much larger clone lies one base from this, so it may be a read error. The sample has other DNA sequences that encode this CDR3 too. This rearrangement joins TRBV5-1 to TRBJ2-7; 10 positions agree with TRBD1. From germline, CDR1 is SGHRS and CDR2 YFSETQ. The J segment lost 3 bases and the V segment lost 4 bases, leaving 1 base of the junction unmatched. The CDR3 contains 13 residues. The CDR3 is CASSRDRGYEQYF. Written as DNA, the CDR3 is TGCGCCAGCAGCCGGGACAGGGGCTACGAGCAGTACTTC.

This clone was observed once. For the CDR3, the DNA is TGTGCCAGCAGCCCCGGACTAGCGGGAGCAGATACGCAGTATTTT. It specifies CASSPGLAGADTQYF. The chain recombines TRBV11-2 with TRBJ2-3; 13 nucleotides line up with TRBD2. Germline CDR1 reads SGHAT; CDR2 reads FQNNGV. J was trimmed by 4 bases and V by 5 bases; bases with no gene match: 3. CDR3 length: 15 amino acids.

The CDR3: CASALAAGNTIYF. The CDR3 nucleotides are TGTGCCAGCGCCCTGGCGGCTGGAAACACCATATATTTT. The genes are TRBV7-6 and TRBJ1-3, with unresolved D. Trimming took 8 bases from V and 2 from J, leaving 10 bases between them. CDR3 length: 13 amino acids. CDR1 is SGHVS and CDR2 is FNYEAQ in the germline V gene.

The chain is built from TRBV7-2 and TRBJ2-5; perhaps TRBD1 as D (6 bases). V lost 3 bases to trimming and J lost 2 bases, with 13 bases between them. The CDR3 consists of 15 residues. Germline V lookup: CDR1 SGHTA, CDR2 FQGNSA. In DNA form, the CDR3 reads TGTGCCAGCAGCTTCACCCCGGGACATCAAGAGACCCAGTACTTC. Encoded protein: CASSFTPGHQETQYF.